The TCR beta chain described here comes from a study of blood T cell repertoires in COVID-19. Study-wide context: Acute-phase and convalescent COVID-19 samples originated in the United States, Italy and Spain.

TCRdb's copy holds only in-frame clones and misses some; the assay was immunoSEQ multiplex PCR. The table shows around 310,000 clones, with 75% to 90% occurring only once. Germline values: CDR1 KGHDR, CDR2 SFDVKD. The V and J ends lost 12 bases and 0 bases respectively, with 17 bases between them. This CDR3 has 14 amino acids. This chain uses TRBV24-1 with TRBJ2-7; possible D gene TRBD1, 5 bases. This receptor was obtained from a woman aged 40 to 50 who had recovered from COVID-19. Sequenced material: PBMCs or T cells enriched from blood (not recorded which). Written as DNA, the CDR3 is TGTGCCGTACAGCGTAAGGGGAACTCCTACGAGCAGTACTTC. Its protein is CAVQRKGNSYEQYF.